This entry lists 18 T cell receptor beta chains sequenced from one sample in a study of response to subunit inactivated influenza vaccine. One entry per CDR3 protein results from TCRdb running MiXCR on the RT-PCR reads. The sample carries approximately 520,000 distinct CDR3 sequences, around 25% recorded once. The input for sequencing was CD4+ T cells sorted from PBMCs, taken around 5 days after vaccination. All receptors derive from a man over 45 who received an inactivated influenza vaccine.

There are a few counts of this clonotype. V is TRBV20-1 and J is TRBJ1-1; D gene ambiguous. V lost 1 base, J lost 0 bases, and 9 bases lay in between. The CDR3 length is 14 residues. Per germline, CDR1 DFQATT and CDR2 SNEGSKA (reference sequence). CDR3 amino acids: CSARGTVMNTEAFF. CDR3 coding DNA: TGCAGTGCTAGAGGGACGGTGATGAACACTGAAGCTTTCTTT.

This clonotype was counted between two and nine times. The V call is TRBV5-1, the J call TRBJ2-7, with D tentatively TRBD1 (5 bases). Deletions cut 1 base from V and 4 bases from J, with 21 bases between. Germline loops: CDR1 SGHRS, CDR2 YFSETQ. This CDR3 comprises 17 residues. The CDR3 protein is CASSLSLGVPEVYEQYF. The CDR3 DNA is TGCGCCAGCAGCTTGTCTCTAGGGGTCCCCGAGGTTTACGAGCAGTACTTC.

This chain uses TRBV7-8 with TRBJ2-3, with no clear D. The germline V and J ends were trimmed by 1 base and 2 bases, with 13 bases remaining between them. Germline CDR1 and CDR2: SGHVS and FQNEAQ. The CDR3 is 16 amino acids. The CDR3: CASSLGVSRVTDTQYF. In nucleotides, the CDR3 is TGTGCCAGCAGCTTAGGGGTTAGCCGCGTCACAGATACGCAGTATTTT.

The rearrangement uses TRBV15 and TRBJ1-2; no clear D gene. CDR3 size: 15 residues. The germline gives CDR1 LNHNV, CDR2 YYDKDF (reference sequence). The V and J ends lost 5 bases and 6 bases respectively, with 19 bases between them. In DNA, the CDR3 is TGTGCCACCAGCCCCCTAGGAAGGGAGAGAAATGGCTACACCTTC. Translating it yields CATSPLGRERNGYTF.

As DNA, the CDR3 is TGCGCCAGCAGCGCCGCAACAGGGGGGGGGTACAATGAGCAGTTCTTC. It specifies CASSAATGGGYNEQFF. The chain is built from TRBV5-1 and TRBJ2-1, with a possible D match to TRBD1 (8 bases). Trimming took 4 bases from V and 4 from J, leaving 18 bases between them. This CDR3 has 16 residues. The germline CDR1 and CDR2 sequences are SGHRS and YFSETQ.

There are a few counts of this clonotype. The J gene is TRBJ1-4, the V gene TRBV4-1; TRBD1 matches at 9 bases. The CDR3 totals 14 residues. CDR1 is MGHRA, CDR2 YSYEKL, per germline. V was clipped by 4 bases and J by 8 bases; unmatched bases: 5. The CDR3 reads CASSLGTGREKLFF. CDR3 nucleotides: TGCGCCAGCAGCCTCGGGACAGGGAGGGAAAAACTGTTTTTT.

This rearrangement joins TRBV7-2 to TRBJ1-5, with D unresolved. V was trimmed by 1 base and J by 5 bases, leaving 12 bases between them. Looked up from germline, CDR1 is SGHTA and CDR2 is FQGNSA. CDR3 length equals 15 residues. CDR3 in amino acids: CASSLVKSRDQPQHF. CDR3 DNA sequence: TGTGCCAGCAGCTTAGTTAAGAGCCGCGATCAGCCCCAGCATTTT.

This clonotype was seen only a few times. The chain recombines TRBV5-5 with TRBJ1-2; D is possibly TRBD1 (5 bases). V shed 5 bases and J shed 2 bases, with 16 bases lying between them. From germline, CDR1 is SGHKS and CDR2 YYEKEE (reference sequence). The CDR3 has 15 amino acids. Written as DNA, the CDR3 is TGTGCCAGCAGACAGGCCGGGACGGTGAACTATGGCTACACCTTC. Translating gives CASRQAGTVNYGYTF. Together with reference TRBV5-5 and TRBJ1-2, the CDR3 gives the full variable domain: DAGVTQSPTHLIKTRGQQVTLRCSPISGHKSVSWYQQVLGQGPQFIFQYYEKEERGRGNFPDRFSARQFPNYSSELNVNALLLGDSALYLCASRQAGTVNYGYTFGSGTRLTVV.

This clonotype was found many times. This chain links TRBV5-5 with TRBJ2-1; D is unclear. The V end was cut by 1 base, the J end by 8 bases, with 7 bases between. The germline V gene encodes CDR1 SGHKS and CDR2 YYEKEE (reference sequence). The CDR3 contains 12 residues. CDR3 DNA: TGTGCCAGCAGCTTGAGTGGCTATGAGCAGTTCTTC. Protein: CASSLSGYEQFF.

The V gene is TRBV5-1, the J gene TRBJ1-6; D is undetermined. The V and J ends lost 1 base and 10 bases respectively, with 9 bases between them. The CDR3 is made up of 13 amino acids. Germline V CDR1 and CDR2: SGHRS, YFSETQ. This CDR3 reads CASSLQEESPLHF. CDR3 in DNA: TGCGCCAGCAGCTTGCAGGAGGAATCACCCCTCCACTTT.

This clonotype was detected once. V is TRBV28 and J is TRBJ2-7; D is uncertain. Germline assignment: CDR1 MDHEN and CDR2 SYDVKM. CDR3 size: 14 residues. Trimming shortened V by 2 bases and J by 3 bases, and 11 bases separated the two germline ends. CDR3 coding DNA: TGTGCCAGCAGTTTACTCCGGGCCCACTACGAGCAGTACTTC. Protein: CASSLLRAHYEQYF. Full variable domain (rest looked up from reference TRBV28 and TRBJ2-7): DVKVTQSSRYLVKRTGEKVFLECVQDMDHENMFWYRQDPGLGLRLIYFSYDVKMKEKGDIPEGYSVSREKKERFSLILESASTNQTSMYLCASSLLRAHYEQYFGPGTRLTVT.

V and J are TRBV10-3 and TRBJ2-5; no clear D. Trimming took 8 bases from V and 3 from J, leaving 13 bases between them. This CDR3 region has 13 residues. CDR1 is ENHRY and CDR2 is SYGVKD in the germline V gene. The CDR3 reads CAIAGRGEETQYF. The CDR3 DNA is TGTGCCATCGCAGGTCGTGGGGAAGAGACCCAGTACTTC.

The chain carries TRBV6-1 and TRBJ2-1, with a possible D match to TRBD2 (6 bases). The CDR3 is made up of 14 amino acids. Germline CDR1 MNHNS, CDR2 SASEGT. Trimming cost V 8 bases and J 2 bases, with 13 bases left between them. CDR3 coding DNA: TGTGCCAGCGCCCGGGGGAGCGCCTACAATGAGCAGTTCTTC. Translation gives CASARGSAYNEQFF.

The chain employs TRBV30 and TRBJ2-1, with 8 bases identical to TRBD2. CDR1 is GTSNPN and CDR2 is SVGIG in the germline V gene (reference sequence). V shed 2 bases and J 8 bases; nucleotides not matched to a gene: 8. This CDR3 comprises 14 residues. The CDR3 coding sequence is TGTGCCTGGAGTCGGTCGGCGCGGGGGGATGAGCAGTTCTTC. As protein: CAWSRSARGDEQFF.

This clonotype came up a few times. The chain employs TRBV5-1 and TRBJ2-5, with TRBD1 identical over 9 bases. The germline V gene has CDR1 SGHRS and CDR2 YFSETQ. The CDR3 contains 14 residues. Trimming removed 4 bases from V and 4 bases from J; junction bases left unmatched: 5. CDR3 region: CASSDTGGTETQYF. The CDR3 coding sequence is TGCGCCAGCAGCGACACAGGGGGCACAGAGACCCAGTACTTC.

This clonotype was detected a few times. The chain joins TRBV7-6 to TRBJ2-1; D possibly corresponds to TRBD1 (6 bases). V lost 5 bases, J lost 10 bases, and 12 bases lay in between. The germline V gene has CDR1 SGHVS and CDR2 FNYEAQ. The CDR3 is 12 residues long. CDR3 amino acids: CASSPQGMEQFF. Here the CDR3 DNA reads TGTGCCAGCAGCCCACAGGGTATGGAGCAGTTCTTC.

This clonotype was counted at least ten times. CDR3 sequence: CSVDRPINYGYTF. Here the CDR3 DNA reads TGCAGCGTTGATCGACCAATTAACTATGGCTACACCTTC. This sequence joins TRBV29-1 and TRBJ1-2; D unresolved. This CDR3 is built from 13 residues. CDR1 and CDR2 (germline): SQVTM, ANQGSEA. Between the trimmed V and J ends, which lost 3 bases and 1 base, there was a span of 9 bases.

This chain links TRBV7-9 with TRBJ1-5; 7 bases match TRBD1. Germline-derived CDR1 and CDR2 are SEHNR and FQNEAQ (reference sequence). V was pared by 8 bases and J by 6 bases, with 10 bases of the junction left unmatched. CDR3 size: 14 residues. CDR3 region: CASSEGGDGQPQHF. In DNA, the CDR3 is TGTGCCAGCTCGGAAGGGGGCGATGGTCAGCCCCAGCATTTT.